The 3 T cell receptor beta chains presented below share a single source sample, sequenced in a study of blood T cell repertoires in COVID-19 (dated by TCRdb to 2019 to 2021). To prepare the library, the immunoSEQ multiplex PCR assay was applied. Sourced from immuneACCESS, this table was stored by TCRdb with only in-frame sequences that have V and J called. A share of the clones is absent; for the studies checked, an unresolved V gene accounts for under half, and the remainder has no known explanation. The sample yields about 110,000 clones; around 78% were counted once. In total, the top ten clones hold 5% to 8% of the sample. Sequenced material: peripheral blood. All receptors derive from an elderly man with COVID-19, enrolled during active disease.

V is TRBV7-2 and J is TRBJ1-3; D uncertain. This CDR3 has 17 residues. The germline V gene has CDR1 SGHTA and CDR2 FQGNSA. Trimming left V 3 bases short and J 0 bases short, with 15 bases between. The CDR3 DNA is TGTGCCAGCAGCTTGACACCGGGGTGGGACTCTGGAAACACCATATATTTT. This sequence encodes CASSLTPGWDSGNTIYF.

Worth noting for this clone: Other nucleotide sequences from this sample produce the same CDR3. The V and J genes are TRBV25-1 and TRBJ1-2, with 9 bases aligning to TRBD1. CDR1 MGHDK and CDR2 SYGVNS come from the germline V gene. The CDR3 runs 15 residues. Losses at the gene ends were 2 bases for V and 0 bases for J; bases not matched to a gene: 1. CDR3 region: CASSERTGANYGYTF. DNA for the CDR3: TGTGCCAGCAGTGAAAGGACAGGGGCTAACTATGGCTACACCTTC.

The chain combines TRBV29-1 with TRBJ2-5, with 8 bases aligning to TRBD2. The CDR3 extends over 12 amino acids. The V and J ends lost 6 bases and 2 bases, in that order; junction bases with no gene match: 2. Per germline, CDR1 SQVTM and CDR2 ANQGSEA. CDR3 loop: CSVSGSQETQYF. Written as DNA, the CDR3 is TGCAGCGTCAGCGGGAGTCAAGAGACCCAGTACTTC.